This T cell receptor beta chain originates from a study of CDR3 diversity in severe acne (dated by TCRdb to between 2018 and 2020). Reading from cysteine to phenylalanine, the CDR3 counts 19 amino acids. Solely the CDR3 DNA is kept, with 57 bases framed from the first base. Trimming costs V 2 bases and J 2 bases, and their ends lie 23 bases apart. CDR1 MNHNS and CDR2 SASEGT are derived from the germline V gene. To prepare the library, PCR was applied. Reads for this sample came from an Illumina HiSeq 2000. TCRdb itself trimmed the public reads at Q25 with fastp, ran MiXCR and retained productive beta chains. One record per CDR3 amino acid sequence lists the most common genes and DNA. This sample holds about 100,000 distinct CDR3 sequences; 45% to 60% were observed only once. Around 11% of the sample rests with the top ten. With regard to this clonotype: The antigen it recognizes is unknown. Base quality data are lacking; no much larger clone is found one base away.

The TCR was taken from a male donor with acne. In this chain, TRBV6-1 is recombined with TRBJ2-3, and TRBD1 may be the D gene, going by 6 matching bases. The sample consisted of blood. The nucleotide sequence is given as TGTGCCAGCAGTGAACAACCTCCCAACCTAGCAGGGGCCACAGATACGCAGTATTTT. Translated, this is CASSEQPPNLAGATDTQYF.